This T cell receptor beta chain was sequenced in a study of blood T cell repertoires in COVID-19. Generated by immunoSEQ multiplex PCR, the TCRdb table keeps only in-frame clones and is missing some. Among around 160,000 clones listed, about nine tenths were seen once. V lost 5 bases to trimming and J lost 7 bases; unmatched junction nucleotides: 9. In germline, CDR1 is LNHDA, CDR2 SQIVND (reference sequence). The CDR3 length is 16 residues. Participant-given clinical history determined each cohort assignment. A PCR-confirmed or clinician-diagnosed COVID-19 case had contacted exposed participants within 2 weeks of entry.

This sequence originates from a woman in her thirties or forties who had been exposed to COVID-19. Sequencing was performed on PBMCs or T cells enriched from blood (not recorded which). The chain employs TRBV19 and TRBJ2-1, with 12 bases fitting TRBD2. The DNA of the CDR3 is TGTGCCAGTAGTTTTTCGACTAGCGGGAGTAGGAATGAGCAGTTCTTC. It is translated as CASSFSTSGSRNEQFF.